These 18 T cell receptor beta chains were sequenced from one sample in a study of cytomegalovirus exposure and HLA in healthy donors. The PCR was carried out with 60 Vbeta primers and 13 Jbeta primers. TCRdb's table, derived via immunoSEQ multiplex PCR, lists solely in-frame clones and lacks some. The data contain about 200,000 clones, around 79% of them seen just once; the ten biggest clones take up 1.5%. The sequenced material came from PBMCs. The receptors derive from a girl aged 5-17 years in good health and CMV-seropositive.

The chain couples TRBV27 to TRBJ1-3; tentative D call: TRBD1 (6 bases). The CDR3 has 17 residues. Trimming removed 5 bases from V and 2 bases from J, with 19 bases in between. Germline V gene data show CDR1 as MNHEY and CDR2 as SMNVEV (reference sequence). The CDR3 nucleotides are TGTGCCAGCAGTCTACATACCCCAAGGGGGACTGGAAACACCATATATTTT. Translated, it gives CASSLHTPRGTGNTIYF.

V and J are TRBV5-1 and TRBJ1-2; the match to TRBD1 covers 9 bases. The CDR3 is made up of 15 amino acids. The trim removed 4 bases at V and 3 bases at J, leaving 7 bases unmatched. Germline CDR1 and CDR2: SGHRS and YFSETQ. CDR3 residues: CASSEPDRGYYGYTF. The CDR3 bases are TGCGCCAGCAGCGAGCCGGACAGGGGTTACTATGGCTACACCTTC.

The J gene is TRBJ2-7, the V gene TRBV4-3; TRBD2 agrees at 8 bases. The germline CDR1 and CDR2 sequences are LGHNA and YSLEER. This CDR3 is built from 15 residues. After removal of 0 bases from V and 6 bases from J, the junction contained 7 bases not matched to a gene. The CDR3 protein is CASSQDRTSNPEQYF. The CDR3 DNA reads TGCGCCAGCAGCCAAGACAGGACTAGCAATCCCGAGCAGTACTTC.

The chain is built from TRBV11-3 and TRBJ2-2; D remains ambiguous. Germline CDR1 SGHNT, CDR2 YENEEA. With 5 bases removed from V and 6 bases from J, the gap between germline ends came to 10 bases. This CDR3 is 13 amino acids long. The CDR3 spells CASSRSLPGELFF. The CDR3, as DNA: TGTGCCAGCAGCCGTAGCCTCCCCGGGGAGCTGTTTTTT.

The CDR3 DNA reads as TGTGCCAGCAGTGAAGAGGTGCGGATAGCCAAAAACATTCAGTACTTC. Protein sequence: CASSEEVRIAKNIQYF. The gene calls are TRBV2 and TRBJ2-4; D remains ambiguous. Trimming took 1 base from V and 0 from J, leaving 10 bases between them. The CDR3 has 16 residues. Germline V lookup: CDR1 SNHLY, CDR2 FYNNEI.

V gene TRBV19 combines with J gene TRBJ2-1; possible D gene TRBD2, 7 bases. Germline-derived CDR1 and CDR2 are LNHDA and SQIVND (reference sequence). The CDR3 is 14 amino acids. Trimming shortened V by 6 bases and J by 7 bases, and 16 bases separated the two germline ends. CDR3 region: CASRSAGALNEQFF. The CDR3 DNA is TGTGCCAGTAGGTCGGCGGGGGCGCTTAATGAGCAGTTCTTC.

The gene calls are TRBV27 and TRBJ2-7; 7 nucleotides agree with TRBD1. The CDR3 totals 15 residues. Germline V CDR1 and CDR2: MNHEY, SMNVEV (reference sequence). Germline trimming cut 2 bases from V and 2 bases from J; bases unmatched to any gene: 6. DNA of the CDR3: TGTGCCAGCAGTTTACAGGCAGGGGGACCCTACGAGCAGTACTTC. Translated, it gives CASSLQAGGPYEQYF.

V is TRBV11-2 and J is TRBJ2-7; weak D call: TRBD1 (6 bases). CDR1 and CDR2 (germline): SGHAT, FQNNGV. V was clipped by 1 base and J by 3 bases, with 13 bases between them. The CDR3 has 15 amino acids. CDR3 amino acids: CASSLVPGESYEQYF. In DNA, the CDR3 is TGTGCCAGCAGCTTAGTTCCAGGGGAGAGCTACGAGCAGTACTTC.

The chain employs TRBV7-9 and TRBJ2-1; tentative D call: TRBD1 (5 bases). Trimming shortened V by 2 bases and J by 6 bases, and 8 bases separated the two germline ends. The CDR3 consists of 13 residues. Germline loops: CDR1 SEHNR, CDR2 FQNEAQ (reference sequence). For the CDR3, the DNA is TGTGCCAGCAGCTTAATAGGGGCCAATGAGCAGTTCTTC. Translating it yields CASSLIGANEQFF.

V gene TRBV6-5 combines with J gene TRBJ1-6; 8 bases fit TRBD1. Germline trimming cut 9 bases from V and 5 bases from J; bases unmatched to any gene: 6. The CDR3 spans 14 residues. CDR1 is MNHEY, CDR2 SVGAGI, per germline. In nucleotides, the CDR3 is TGTGCCAGTAAGGGGACAGGTGATAATTCACCCCTCCACTTT. It yields the protein CASKGTGDNSPLHF.

This chain connects TRBV27 to TRBJ2-1; D might be TRBD2 (6 bases). Trimming stripped 2 bases from V and 4 bases from J, with 6 bases between. Germline-derived CDR1 and CDR2 are MNHEY and SMNVEV (reference sequence). This CDR3 contains 13 residues. CDR3 nucleotide sequence: TGTGCCAGCAGTTTAGGGGGGTACAATGAGCAGTTCTTC. Translated, it gives CASSLGGYNEQFF.

The J gene is TRBJ1-1, the V gene TRBV2, with a tentative D call TRBD1 (5 bases). Trimming took 6 bases from V and 0 from J, leaving 14 bases between them. Germline V gene sequence: CDR1 SNHLY, CDR2 FYNNEI. The CDR3 sequence is 15 residues long. The CDR3 region is CASRQTAVMNTEAFF. In DNA, the CDR3 is TGTGCCAGCAGGCAGACAGCTGTTATGAACACTGAAGCTTTCTTT.

A single count supports this clone. The genes are TRBV6-1 and TRBJ1-5; D is possibly TRBD1 (6 bases). Germline CDR1 reads MNHNS; CDR2 reads SASEGT. V shed 1 base and J shed 14 bases, with 21 bases lying between them. CDR3 length: 15 amino acids. The CDR3, as DNA: TGTGCCAGCAGTGAAGACCACAGGGTGGCTAAAATGGAGCATTTT. This sequence encodes CASSEDHRVAKMEHF.

This chain joins TRBV5-6 and TRBJ2-5, with D perhaps TRBD1 (5 bases). The length of the CDR3 is 14 residues. V lost 1 base and J lost 1, with 8 bases in between. Looked up from germline, CDR1 is SGHDT and CDR2 is YYEEEE. CDR3 DNA: TGTGCCAGCAGCTTGTGGGGCCCCCAAGAGACCCAGTACTTC. This codes for CASSLWGPQETQYF.

This chain uses TRBV19 with TRBJ2-4, with D perhaps TRBD1 (6 bases). Between the trimmed V and J ends, which lost 3 bases and 0 bases, there was a span of 21 bases. This CDR3 is 19 amino acids long. CDR1 and CDR2 from the germline V gene are LNHDA and SQIVND (reference sequence). This CDR3 reads CASSIPPGQILLAKNIQYF. CDR3 sequence (DNA): TGTGCCAGTAGTATCCCCCCCGGACAGATCCTACTAGCCAAAAACATTCAGTACTTC.

J is TRBJ1-3 and V is TRBV11-2; no clear D gene. V lost 5 bases and J 1 base, leaving 9 bases between the germline ends. The germline gives CDR1 SGHAT, CDR2 FQNNGV. The CDR3 is 14 residues long. CDR3 sequence reads: CASSPGRSGNTIYF. The CDR3 nucleotides read TGTGCCAGCAGCCCAGGCCGATCTGGAAACACCATATATTTT.

This clone was seen more than once but under ten times. The chain recombines TRBV29-1 with TRBJ2-3; 10 positions agree with TRBD2. The V gene's germline CDR1 is SQVTM and CDR2 ANQGSEA. The CDR3 is 16 residues long. The ends lost 0 bases at V and 3 bases at J; junction bases unmatched: 6. CDR3: CSVEDRLAGMTDTQYF. In DNA form, the CDR3 reads TGCAGCGTTGAAGACAGACTAGCGGGCATGACAGATACGCAGTATTTT.

This clone occurred a few times. This chain joins TRBV27 and TRBJ2-5; 8 bases are shared with TRBD1. The CDR3 has 16 residues. J was trimmed by 1 base and V by 7 bases; bases with no gene match: 11. Germline V gives CDR1 MNHEY, CDR2 SMNVEV (reference sequence). The CDR3 region is CASTTNFGQGQETQYF. The CDR3 DNA sequence: TGTGCCAGCACTACCAATTTCGGACAGGGCCAAGAGACCCAGTACTTC.